This T cell receptor (beta chain) was recovered during a study of cytomegalovirus exposure and HLA in healthy donors. Overall study findings and caveats: With DRB1 most and HLA-C fewest, TCR association rates differed between HLA loci in a later analysis. No immune exposure information besides CMV serostatus was available. Later, an analysis showed that TCR beta chains associated with HLA were more clonally expanded than others that were equally common.

In nominal health when sampled, donors likely had unrecorded immune exposures nonetheless. As for this clone: Its antigen is undetermined.

Primers included in the PCR were 60 Vbeta and 13 Jbeta primers. Libraries were prepared by immunoSEQ multiplex PCR; TCRdb keeps only in-frame clonotypes and omits some of them. Here the sample spans 120,000 or so clones, more than 65% being singletons. CDR1 SGHRS and CDR2 YFSETQ come from the germline V gene. This CDR3 has 13 residues. The germline V and J ends were trimmed by 4 bases and 6 bases, with 14 bases remaining between them. The material sequenced was PBMCs. This chain uses TRBV5-1 with TRBJ2-7; D might be TRBD1 (6 bases). The source of this sequence is a man between 18 and 29 years old in good health and CMV-seronegative. CDR3: CASSVPGEAEQYF. In DNA form, the CDR3 reads TGCGCCAGCAGCGTTCCAGGGGAAGCCGAGCAGTACTTC. Variable domain in full (rest from reference TRBV5-1 and TRBJ2-7): KAGVTQTPRYLIKTRGQQVTLSCSPISGHRSVSWYQQTPGQGLQFLFEYFSETQRNKGNFPGRFSGRQFSNSRSEMNVSTLELGDSALYLCASSVPGEAEQYFGPGTRLTVT.